This T cell receptor (beta chain) was retrieved from a study of OX40 agonist ivuxolimab in advanced cancers. With V trimmed by 4 bases and J by 0 bases, 6 bases remained unmatched. CDR3 length equals 15 residues. Germline assignment: CDR1 SGHDT and CDR2 YYEEEE. Profiled with immunoSEQ multiplex PCR; TCRdb holds only in-frame clones, not every one. The profile shows tens of thousands of clones, roughly nine tenths of them singletons. This clone was found a few times. Drawing of blood for sampling happened at baseline, at cycle 4 day 1, and at cycle 7 day 1. The V call is TRBV5-6, the J call TRBJ1-1; 7 bases are shared with TRBD1. The origin of this receptor is an adult with an advanced solid tumor such as melanoma, head and neck, liver or kidney cancer. The source was CD4+ or CD8+ T cells sorted from blood, collected in a trial of the OX40 agonist ivuxolimab. As DNA, the CDR3 is TGTGCCAGCAGCACTACGGACAGGATGAACACTGAAGCTTTCTTT. Its translation is CASSTTDRMNTEAFF.